These 21 T cell receptor beta chains came from one sample sequenced in a study of cytomegalovirus exposure and HLA in healthy donors. Researchers ran the PCR with 60 Vbeta and 13 Jbeta primers. Clones were read by immunoSEQ multiplex PCR, and TCRdb kept only the in-frame ones, dropping some. Counted here are roughly 73,000 clones, less than 85% occurring once; the ten biggest clones make up about 2.4%. Sample: PBMCs. These receptors all come from a woman between 45 and 60 years old in good health and CMV-seronegative.

This chain uses TRBV2 with TRBJ2-5, with TRBD1 matching 7 bases. V shed 3 bases and J 5 bases; nucleotides not matched to a gene: 6. This CDR3 contains 14 residues. Germline V lookup: CDR1 SNHLY, CDR2 FYNNEI. The CDR3 reads CASSERGQGETQYF. In DNA form, the CDR3 reads TGTGCCAGCAGTGAGAGGGGGCAGGGGGAGACCCAGTACTTC.

As regards this clone: Other nucleotide sequences from this sample produce the same CDR3. The chain uses TRBV19 and TRBJ2-1; D gene unclear. The germline gives CDR1 LNHDA, CDR2 SQIVND (reference sequence). V was cut by 2 bases and J by 2 bases, with 4 bases left in between. The CDR3 runs 13 residues. The CDR3 DNA reads TGTGCCAGTAGTATAACGGCCTACAATGAGCAGTTCTTC. Residues: CASSITAYNEQFF.

V gene TRBV5-6 combines with J gene TRBJ2-3; the D gene is possibly TRBD2 (7 bases). Germline-derived CDR1 and CDR2 are SGHDT and YYEEEE. Trimming removed 4 bases from V and 1 base from J, with 13 bases in between. The CDR3 length is 15 residues. The CDR3 region has the DNA TGTGCCAGCAGCCTCGGAGGGGGGGGCACAGATACGCAGTATTTT. Its protein product is CASSLGGGGTDTQYF. Full variable domain (remainder filled in from reference TRBV5-6 and TRBJ2-3): DAGVTQSPTHLIKTRGQQVTLRCSPKSGHDTVSWYQQALGQGPQFIFQYYEEEERQRGNFPDRFSGHQFPNYSSELNVNALLLGDSALYLCASSLGGGGTDTQYFGPGTRLTVL.

V is TRBV27 and J is TRBJ2-3; no reliable D call. Germline V gene lookup returns CDR1 MNHEY and CDR2 SMNVEV (reference sequence). V was clipped by 5 bases and J by 6 bases, with 12 bases between them. The CDR3 extends over 13 amino acids. The CDR3 coding sequence is TGTGCCAGCAGTCACCCCCCAGGCGATACGCAGTATTTT. It codes for CASSHPPGDTQYF.

The V gene is TRBV2, the J gene TRBJ1-1; 9 bases are shared with TRBD1. Germline V gives CDR1 SNHLY, CDR2 FYNNEI. The CDR3 loop spans 13 amino acids. Losses at the gene ends were 8 bases for V and 6 bases for J; bases not matched to a gene: 7. The CDR3 reads CASLDRGGSEAFF. CDR3 coding DNA: TGTGCCAGCTTGGACAGGGGAGGGTCTGAAGCTTTCTTT.

This rearrangement joins TRBV28 to TRBJ2-1, with 7 bases matching TRBD2. The CDR3 covers 13 residues. Germline V gives CDR1 MDHEN, CDR2 SYDVKM. With 8 bases clipped from V and 10 bases from J, the junction kept 11 bases outside the gene matches. This chain's CDR3 is CASFSPGTKEQFF. Written as DNA, the CDR3 is TGTGCCAGCTTCTCCCCCGGGACTAAAGAGCAGTTCTTC.

The chain couples TRBV9 to TRBJ2-6, with D unresolved. Germline CDR1 and CDR2: SGDLS and YYNGEE. The CDR3 has 15 residues. The V end lost 1 base, the J end lost 1 base, and 6 bases lay between the germline ends. The DNA of the CDR3 is TGTGCCAGCAGCGTATTCGGGTCTGGGGCCAACGTCCTGACTTTC. Its translation: CASSVFGSGANVLTF.

V is TRBV25-1 and J is TRBJ2-5; D possibly corresponds to TRBD2 (6 bases). V dropped 4 bases and J dropped 12 bases, with 9 bases sitting between them. This CDR3 contains 10 residues. CDR1 and CDR2 (germline): MGHDK, SYGVNS. CDR3 DNA: TGTGCCAGCAGTGGCGGGGTTAAGTACTTC. Residues: CASSGGVKYF.

This clone appeared once. The CDR3 bases are TGTGCCTGGAGTGTAAGGGACAGGGGCAGAAACACCATATATTTT. This translates into CAWSVRDRGRNTIYF. The J gene is TRBJ1-3, the V gene TRBV30, with 10 bases fitting TRBD1. Unmatched junction bases numbered 4, after V lost 0 bases and J lost 5 bases. Germline CDR1 GTSNPN, CDR2 SVGIG (reference sequence). The CDR3 is 15 residues long.

This clone appeared once. This chain links TRBV5-6 with TRBJ2-1, with 7 positions matching TRBD2. Per the germline V gene, CDR1 is SGHDT and CDR2 is YYEEEE. This CDR3 contains 15 residues. The V segment lost 7 bases and the J segment 0 bases; nucleotides outside the gene matches: 7. CDR3 sequence: CASLFGGNSYNEQFF. CDR3 DNA: TGTGCCAGCTTATTCGGGGGGAACTCCTACAATGAGCAGTTCTTC.

V usage is TRBV29-1 and J usage is TRBJ2-1; 7 bases fit TRBD2. With V trimmed by 3 bases and J by 12 bases, 8 bases remained unmatched. The CDR3 has 12 residues. CDR1 and CDR2 from the germline V gene are SQVTM and ANQGSEA. CDR3 sequence reads: CSVDGASGRQFF. For the CDR3, the DNA is TGCAGCGTTGACGGGGCTAGCGGACGGCAGTTCTTC.

V usage is TRBV19 and J usage is TRBJ1-1; 9 positions agree with TRBD1. V dropped 7 bases and J dropped 7; count of bases not matched to a gene: 7. Germline-derived CDR1 and CDR2 are LNHDA and SQIVND (reference sequence). The CDR3 is made up of 13 amino acids. The CDR3 loop reads CASKLDRGYEAFF. CDR3 DNA: TGTGCCAGTAAACTTGACAGGGGGTATGAAGCTTTCTTT. The full variable domain, in which reference TRBV19 and TRBJ1-1 provide the parts outside the CDR3, is DGGITQSPKYLFRKEGQNVTLSCEQNLNHDAMYWYRQDPGQGLRLIYYSQIVNDFQKGDIAEGYSVSREKKESFPLTVTSAQKNPTAFYLCASKLDRGYEAFFGQGTRLTVV.

The J gene is TRBJ2-1, the V gene TRBV28; 7 bases line up with TRBD2. Unmatched junction bases numbered 8, after V lost 3 bases and J lost 3 bases. The CDR3 extends over 16 amino acids. Germline V gene sequence: CDR1 MDHEN, CDR2 SYDVKM. The CDR3 nucleotides are TGTGCCAGCAGTTTCTCAGCGGGAAGAGTCTACAATGAGCAGTTCTTC. Its translation is CASSFSAGRVYNEQFF.

The V call is TRBV7-9, the J call TRBJ1-2; TRBD1 is a possible D gene (6 bases). V was shortened by 5 bases and J by 5 bases, with 9 bases between the two germline ends. The CDR3 is 12 amino acids. The germline gives CDR1 SEHNR, CDR2 FQNEAQ (reference sequence). The CDR3 region has the DNA TGTGCCAGCAGCCTACAGGGATATGGCTACACCTTC. It yields the protein CASSLQGYGYTF.

A note on this clone: Other DNA variants within this sample encode the same CDR3. The chain recombines TRBV19 with TRBJ1-1; the D gene is possibly TRBD1 (5 bases). The V end was cut by 3 bases, the J end by 0 bases, with 14 bases between. In germline, CDR1 is LNHDA, CDR2 SQIVND (reference sequence). There are 16 residues in the CDR3. This CDR3 is CASSILQGRMNTEAFF. CDR3 nucleotide sequence: TGTGCCAGTAGTATTCTGCAGGGCCGTATGAACACTGAAGCTTTCTTT.

The chain has TRBV10-3 and TRBJ1-1; no definite D call. V was clipped by 2 bases and J by 10 bases, with 23 bases between them. Germline V lookup: CDR1 ENHRY, CDR2 SYGVKD. The CDR3 is 16 residues long. The CDR3 bases are TGTGCCATCAGTGAGCCGCAGGCGGGCAGCGAACTCGTAGCTTTCTTT. Translating it yields CAISEPQAGSELVAFF.

V and J are TRBV6-1 and TRBJ2-5; D not resolved. Germline V gene lookup returns CDR1 MNHNS and CDR2 SASEGT. CDR3 length equals 15 residues. V was clipped by 4 bases and J by 1 base, with 13 bases between them. CDR3 in amino acids: CASSVVYTSQETQYF. The CDR3 DNA reads as TGTGCCAGCAGTGTTGTATACACGTCCCAAGAGACCCAGTACTTC.

The chain carries TRBV28 and TRBJ2-7, with 7 bases identical to TRBD2. The CDR3 covers 15 residues. Germline values: CDR1 MDHEN, CDR2 SYDVKM. CDR3 nucleotides: TGTGCCAGCAGTTCCGAGGGGAGGGGCTCCCACGAGCAGTACGTC. Its translation is CASSSEGRGSHEQYV.

This clone has just one count. The chain carries TRBV14 and TRBJ2-7; TRBD1 matches at 7 bases. This CDR3 region has 14 residues. CDR1 SGHDN and CDR2 FVKESK come from the germline V gene. V was pared by 5 bases and J by 4 bases, with 8 bases of the junction left unmatched. CDR3 protein: CASSSRDRAYEQYF. The CDR3 nucleotides are TGTGCCAGCAGCTCCCGGGACAGAGCTTACGAGCAGTACTTC.

Here the CDR3 reads CASSLGGTDTFMNTEAFF. Here the CDR3 DNA reads TGCGCCAGCAGCTTGGGAGGGACAGACACGTTCATGAACACTGAAGCTTTCTTT. The chain links TRBV5-1 to TRBJ1-1; 7 bases line up with TRBD1. Per germline, CDR1 SGHRS and CDR2 YFSETQ. V shed 0 bases and J 0 bases; nucleotides not matched to a gene: 11. This CDR3 contains 18 residues.

The chain carries TRBV7-2 and TRBJ1-1, with D uncertain. The V gene's germline CDR1 is SGHTA and CDR2 FQGNSA. The CDR3 covers 14 residues. V gave up 3 bases and J gave up 1 base, with 9 bases separating them. Here the CDR3 reads CASSFAGSNTEAFF. CDR3 nucleotides: TGTGCCAGCAGCTTCGCGGGGTCGAACACTGAAGCTTTCTTT.